This TCR beta chain was sequenced during a study of blood T cells in healthy people across ages. Study background: In model experiments, template switching was able to capture about one barcoded beta molecule for every two T cells that were present.

Study results and caveats: A strong correlation was seen between TCR beta diversity and naive T cell percentage. PBMCs left unsorted prevented a conclusive naive versus antigen-experienced comparison.

With respect to this clonotype: Its matching antigen is unknown.

The second PCR ran roughly 6 to 11 cycles with a sample-barcoded 5' primer and J-beta primers. Each cDNA molecule was tagged by a template-switch adaptor with 12 random nucleotides. TCRdb used MiXCR to reprocess the 5' RACE reads, holding one entry per CDR3 protein. The sample contains more than 1.4 million distinct CDR3 sequences, approximately 42% of which appear only once. The CDR3 is 16 residues long. J was trimmed by 3 bases and V by 5 bases; bases with no gene match: 10. CDR1 is MNHEY, CDR2 SVGEGT, per germline. Sequencing was carried out using blood. The sequence was obtained from a young woman in good health. This chain connects TRBV6-2 or TRBV6-3 to TRBJ1-5, with 7 bases fitting TRBD1. DNA for the CDR3: TGTGCCAGCAGTCACCTGGGACAGACAATCAATCAGCCCCAGCATTTT. This encodes CASSHLGQTINQPQHF.